These T cell receptor beta chains were read from a single sample in a study of blood T cell repertoires in COVID-19. Produced via immunoSEQ multiplex PCR; TCRdb's table is partial and in-frame only. The data contain around 260,000 clones, around 86% of them singletons. Sample: peripheral blood. These TCRs come from a woman aged 40-49 years who had recovered from COVID-19. Each CDR3 is given with its conserved first and last residue. Each record gives: V gene, J gene, D gene, clone size, CDR3 protein, CDR3 DNA. A D gene is named only where the DNA matches it firmly. Clone size appears in some rows only: once, few, many, or a class for an expanded clone.

TRBV19	TRBJ1-5	-	-	CASRPTGIRQPQHF	TGTGCCAGTAGGCCCACAGGGATCAGGCAGCCCCAGCATTTT
TRBV5-1	TRBJ2-3	TRBD1	-	CASSFFEQGAGTDTQYF	TGCGCCAGCAGCTTCTTTGAGCAGGGGGCCGGCACAGATACGCAGTATTTT
TRBV10-3	TRBJ1-2	-	-	CAISETGPNYGYTF	TGTGCCATCAGTGAGACAGGGCCGAACTATGGCTACACCTTC
TRBV9	TRBJ2-3	-	once	CASSVYQGRTDTQYF	TGTGCCAGCAGCGTATACCAGGGGCGCACAGATACGCAGTATTTT
TRBV7-3	TRBJ2-3	TRBD1	once	CASSFPGQITDTQYF	TGTGCCAGCAGCTTCCCGGGACAGATCACAGATACGCAGTATTTT
TRBV9	TRBJ1-2	-	-	CASSVDSLGRFYGYTF	TGTGCCAGCAGCGTAGACTCGTTGGGCCGCTTCTATGGCTACACCTTC
TRBV6-2/TRBV6-3	TRBJ2-7	-	-	CASSYGLAGGQYF	TGTGCCAGCAGTTACGGCCTCGCCGGCGGGCAGTACTTC
TRBV3-1/TRBV3-2	TRBJ2-2	TRBD1	-	CASSQELGTGANTGELFF	TGTGCCAGCAGCCAAGAACTTGGGACAGGGGCGAACACCGGGGAGCTGTTTTTT
TRBV3-1/TRBV3-2	TRBJ2-7	TRBD1	-	CASSQTGASYEQYF	TGTGCCAGCAGCCAGACAGGGGCGTCCTACGAGCAGTACTTC
TRBV6-4	TRBJ2-7	-	-	CASTSQWRREQYF	TGTGCCAGCACAAGCCAATGGAGGAGGGAGCAGTACTTC
TRBV5-6	TRBJ1-3	-	-	CASSLVPSPGNTIYF	TGTGCCAGCAGCTTGGTTCCTAGCCCCGGAAACACCATATATTTT
TRBV19	TRBJ1-4	-	-	CASSKGGIIEKLFF	TGTGCCAGTAGTAAGGGGGGGATAATTGAAAAACTGTTTTTT
TRBV13	TRBJ1-3	TRBD1	once	CASSSRAGTGVNTIYF	TGTGCCAGCAGCTCCCGAGCCGGGACAGGGGTAAACACCATATATTTT
TRBV30	TRBJ1-6	TRBD1	few	CAWSPTGTSYNSPLHF	TGTGCCTGGAGCCCGACAGGGACCTCCTATAATTCACCCCTCCACTTT
TRBV5-6	TRBJ1-5	-	-	CASSSYQDNQPQHF	TGTGCCAGCAGCTCCTATCAGGACAATCAGCCCCAGCATTTT
TRBV10-1	TRBJ1-4	-	once	CASSTGPDEKLFF	TGCGCCAGCAGTACGGGTCCGGATGAAAAACTGTTTTTT
TRBV30	TRBJ1-2	-	-	CASPAKGDYGYTF	TGTGCCAGCCCAGCGAAAGGAGACTATGGCTACACCTTC
TRBV7-2	TRBJ2-7	TRBD2	-	CASSTSGGYEQYF	TGTGCCAGCAGCACCTCGGGGGGGTACGAGCAGTACTTC
TRBV6-5	TRBJ2-3	-	-	CASTLTLGNTDTQYF	TGTGCCAGCACCCTAACACTAGGGAACACAGATACGCAGTATTTT
TRBV6-2/TRBV6-3	TRBJ2-1	TRBD1	-	CASSYSLGQGINNEQFF	TGTGCCAGCAGTTACTCTCTTGGACAGGGAATTAACAATGAGCAGTTCTTC
TRBV27	TRBJ1-2	TRBD1	-	CASSNRGWGPYGYTF	TGTGCCAGCAGTAACAGGGGCTGGGGCCCCTATGGCTACACCTTC
TRBV7-2	TRBJ1-5	TRBD1	-	CASSRDRINQPQHF	TGTGCCAGCAGCAGGGACAGGATTAATCAGCCCCAGCATTTT
TRBV2	TRBJ2-2	TRBD1	-	CASTRDRVTGELFF	TGTGCCAGCACCCGGGACAGGGTAACCGGGGAGCTGTTTTTT
TRBV4-1	TRBJ2-5	-	-	CASSQARIGETQYF	TGCGCCAGCAGCCAAGCTAGAATCGGAGAGACCCAGTACTTC
TRBV5-1	TRBJ1-1	-	-	CASSGTANTEAFF	TGCGCCAGCAGTGGGACTGCGAACACTGAAGCTTTCTTT
TRBV12-3/TRBV12-4	TRBJ1-4	TRBD1	-	CASRLDRDEKLFF	TGTGCCAGCAGACTCGACAGGGATGAAAAACTGTTTTTT
TRBV29-1	TRBJ1-2	-	-	CSVPLGGGMGPGYTF	TGCAGCGTCCCCCTCGGCGGCGGAATGGGTCCTGGCTACACCTTC
TRBV30	TRBJ1-1	-	few	CAWSRGFGTEAFF	TGTGCCTGGAGCCGGGGGTTCGGCACTGAAGCTTTCTTT
TRBV5-6	TRBJ1-6	-	-	CASSHTQRQKWLSPLHF	TGTGCCAGCAGTCACACCCAGAGACAGAAATGGCTTTCACCCCTCCACTTT
TRBV11-2	TRBJ1-3	-	few	CASSLRRGPGGNTIYF	TGTGCCAGCAGCCTCCGGCGGGGCCCGGGGGGAAACACCATATATTTT
TRBV7-9	TRBJ2-5	TRBD1	-	CASSSSGQGATGTQYF	TGTGCCAGCAGCTCAAGTGGACAGGGGGCTACGGGGACCCAGTACTTC
TRBV19	TRBJ1-2	-	-	CASSISGVGGYGYTF	TGTGCCAGTAGTATTAGTGGGGTTGGAGGCTATGGCTACACCTTC
TRBV5-5	TRBJ2-7	-	-	CASSPPGPLLSYEQYF	TGTGCCAGCAGCCCGCCAGGGCCACTATTATCCTACGAGCAGTACTTC
TRBV4-1	TRBJ2-1	-	once	CASSHLTGSAYNEQFF	TGCGCCAGCAGCCATTTAACAGGGTCAGCCTACAATGAGCAGTTCTTC
TRBV6-2/TRBV6-3	TRBJ2-7	TRBD2	-	CASSPLAGGPGEQYF	TGTGCCAGCAGCCCTCTAGCGGGGGGCCCCGGCGAGCAGTACTTC
TRBV19	TRBJ1-2	-	once	CASSIDRHRDNGYTF	TGTGCCAGTAGTATAGACCGGCACAGGGATAACGGCTACACCTTC
TRBV9	TRBJ2-7	TRBD2	-	CASSVVRGTSYEQYF	TGTGCCAGCAGCGTAGTTCGTGGGACTAGCTACGAGCAGTACTTC
TRBV11-2	TRBJ2-1	TRBD2	-	CASSLGGGGLKNEQFF	TGTGCCAGCAGCTTAGGGGGGGGAGGGCTGAAGAATGAGCAGTTCTTC
TRBV3-1/TRBV3-2	TRBJ2-5	TRBD2	-	CASSGASGGQETQYF	TGTGCCAGCAGCGGGGCTAGCGGGGGCCAAGAGACCCAGTACTTC
TRBV6-6	TRBJ1-5	TRBD1	-	CASRQGLGNQPQHF	TGTGCCAGCAGACAGGGGCTGGGCAATCAGCCCCAGCATTTT
TRBV27	TRBJ1-6	-	-	CASSLTLESPLHF	TGTGCCAGCAGCCTTACCCTAGAATCACCCCTCCACTTT
TRBV2	TRBJ2-4	TRBD2	-	CASSGLGGNIQYF	TGTGCCAGCAGCGGACTAGGCGGAAACATTCAGTACTTC
TRBV29-1	TRBJ1-2	TRBD1	-	CSVDVGQHNYGYTF	TGCAGCGTTGATGTGGGACAGCATAACTATGGCTACACCTTC
TRBV5-8	TRBJ1-5	TRBD1	once	CASSYTGTGYNQPQHF	TGTGCCAGCAGCTATACCGGGACAGGTTACAATCAGCCCCAGCATTTT
TRBV10-3	TRBJ2-3	-	-	CAISDFERDSSTDTQYF	TGTGCCATCAGTGATTTTGAGAGGGATTCTAGCACAGATACGCAGTATTTT
TRBV11-2	TRBJ1-2	-	-	CASSSLTETAGGSGYTF	TGTGCCAGCAGCTCTTTAACCGAGACGGCCGGAGGTAGTGGCTACACCTTC
TRBV10-3	TRBJ1-1	-	-	CAISESQISEAFF	TGTGCCATCAGTGAGTCTCAGATTTCTGAAGCTTTCTTT
TRBV20-1	TRBJ1-2	-	-	CSASNVGGDGYTF	TGCAGTGCTAGTAACGTCGGAGGGGATGGCTACACCTTC
TRBV4-1	TRBJ1-2	TRBD1	few	CASSHLRTGNGYTF	TGCGCCAGCAGCCACCTACGGACAGGGAATGGCTACACCTTC
TRBV7-6	TRBJ1-1	-	-	CASSSSFGMSTEAFF	TGTGCCAGCAGCTCCTCGTTCGGGATGAGCACTGAAGCTTTCTTT
TRBV18	TRBJ2-1	-	-	CASSPGGFDVREQFF	TGTGCCAGCTCACCAGGGGGCTTCGATGTGCGTGAGCAGTTCTTC
TRBV18	TRBJ1-2	-	-	CASSPETGLNYGYTF	TGTGCCAGCTCACCGGAAACAGGGCTAAACTATGGCTACACCTTC
TRBV2	TRBJ1-2	TRBD1	-	CASRQTGPNGYTF	TGTGCCAGCAGACAGACAGGGCCTAATGGCTACACCTTC
TRBV30	TRBJ1-3	-	-	CAWSLTVSGNTIYF	TGTGCCTGGAGTTTGACAGTCTCTGGAAACACCATATATTTT
TRBV7-2	TRBJ1-5	-	-	CASSLEGYQPQHF	TGTGCCAGCAGCTTAGAGGGGTATCAGCCCCAGCATTTT